This T cell receptor (beta chain) was profiled in a study of regulatory T cells in long-lasting Graves disease. Looked up from germline, CDR1 is SEHNR and CDR2 is FQNEAQ (reference sequence). This CDR3 is built from 14 residues. Between the trimmed V and J ends, which lost 7 bases and 4 bases, there was a span of 16 bases. Both iRepertoire HTBI primers and Arm-PCR of CDR3 regions were used to build the TCR beta libraries. TCRdb re-derived calls from the multiplex PCR reads in MiXCR, one entry per CDR3 protein. Of about 620,000 distinct CDR3 sequences listed, 16% are singletons. Time point defined: newly diagnosed GD, antithyroid drugs for less than 3 months. The TCR library was made from RNA extracted from PBMCs. This clonotype was seen ten or more times. The sample also formed part of further work on T cells in Graves' hyperthyroidism and ophthalmopathy.

Sequencing used peripheral blood mononuclear cells (PBMCs), obtained at new diagnosis, from a patient treated with antithyroid drugs. This chain links TRBV7-9 with TRBJ1-2, with a weak D call TRBD1 (6 bases). The source of this sequence is a woman in her thirties with Graves disease. This CDR3 reads CASNLDSEIYGYTF. DNA for the CDR3: TGTGCCAGCAACTTGGACAGTGAGATCTATGGCTACACCTTC. The full variable domain, rest sourced from reference TRBV7-9 and TRBJ1-2, is DTGVSQNPRHKITKRGQNVTFRCDPISEHNRLYWYRQTLGQGPEFLTYFQNEAQLEKSRLLSDRFSAERPKGSFSTLEIQRTEQGDSAMYLCASNLDSEIYGYTFGSGTRLTVV.